The table lists the clone carrying this TCR beta chain with a count of one. Germline CDR1 is MNHNY and CDR2 is SVGAGI (reference sequence). V dropped 0 bases and J dropped 3 bases, with 9 bases sitting between them. CDR3 length: 15 residues. Using immunoSEQ multiplex PCR, the repertoire was profiled, and TCRdb retains in-frame clones only, with some absent. The table has about 51,000 clones, about 85% seen once; the top ten hold around 25%. This entry belongs to a study of OX40 agonist ivuxolimab in advanced cancers. Study-level information: The dose of intravenous ivuxolimab that patients received every 2 weeks ranged from 0.01 to 10 mg/kg.

Here the sequenced sample was CD4+ or CD8+ T cells sorted from blood, taken in a trial of the OX40 agonist ivuxolimab. The chain has TRBV6-6 and TRBJ1-5; no clear D. This TCR came from an adult with an advanced solid tumor such as melanoma, head and neck, liver or kidney cancer. CDR3 sequence: CASSYSPEPNQPQHF. The DNA for the CDR3 is TGTGCCAGCAGTTACTCTCCAGAACCCAATCAGCCCCAGCATTTT.